This T cell receptor (beta chain) originates from a study of blood T cell repertoires in COVID-19. As originally analysed: From reference gene primer amplification, estimates of nucleated cell counts were derived. Some clones are missing from TCRdb's copy, which holds only in-frame ones; the method was immunoSEQ multiplex PCR. That table is the source of V, J and clone size, and D and trimming were worked out from the DNA. The repertoire includes roughly 300,000 clones, 83% of them detected once, and approximately 9% sits in the top ten. CDR3 length equals 14 residues. V shed 0 bases, J shed 4 bases, and the junction held 2 bases outside the gene matches. From germline, CDR1 is SGHRS and CDR2 YFSETQ.

This clonotype was obtained from a woman in her fifties or sixties who had recovered from COVID-19. The sequenced sample consisted of peripheral blood. The V gene is TRBV5-1, the J gene TRBJ2-5; 8 bases align to TRBD1. CDR3 protein: CASSLATGGETQYF. CDR3 DNA sequence: TGCGCCAGCAGCTTGGCCACAGGGGGAGAGACCCAGTACTTC.